The 15 T cell receptor beta chains presented below share a single source sample, sequenced in a study of blood T cell repertoires in COVID-19. Method: immunoSEQ multiplex PCR; TCRdb's copy keeps in-frame clones and lacks some. The table has roughly 570,000 clones, roughly nine tenths seen once. The sample taken for sequencing was peripheral blood. These receptors were taken from a woman in her 50s with COVID-19, enrolled during active disease.

The rearrangement uses TRBV7-2 and TRBJ1-3; 7 positions match TRBD1. J was trimmed by 7 bases and V by 5 bases; bases with no gene match: 8. The CDR3 extends over 14 amino acids. Germline V gene sequence: CDR1 SGHTA, CDR2 FQGNSA. The CDR3 DNA is TGTGCCAGCAGCCCGGTACAGGGGAGGAACACCATATATTTT. Translating gives CASSPVQGRNTIYF.

The rearrangement joins TRBV13 to TRBJ1-5; D is uncertain. Germline V gene data show CDR1 as PRHDT and CDR2 as FYEKMQ (reference sequence). This CDR3 comprises 14 residues. The V and J ends lost 5 bases and 1 base respectively, with 9 bases between them. The CDR3 loop reads CASSIRLSNQPQHF. In DNA form, the CDR3 reads TGTGCCAGCAGCATCCGACTGAGCAATCAGCCCCAGCATTTT.

The rearrangement joins TRBV13 to TRBJ2-3; no definite D call. The CDR3 totals 16 residues. The V end was cut by 2 bases, the J end by 6 bases, with 18 bases between. The germline gives CDR1 PRHDT, CDR2 FYEKMQ (reference sequence). The CDR3 protein is CASSLTPTSPLDTQYF. CDR3 sequence (DNA): TGTGCCAGCAGCTTAACCCCTACGTCTCCCCTTGATACGCAGTATTTT. The complete variable domain, with remaining parts taken from reference TRBV13 and TRBJ2-3, reads AAGVIQSPRHLIKEKRETATLKCYPIPRHDTVYWYQQGPGQDPQFLISFYEKMQSDKGSIPDRFSAQQFSDYHSELNMSSLELGDSALYFCASSLTPTSPLDTQYFGPGTRLTVL.

V gene TRBV12-3 or TRBV12-4 combines with J gene TRBJ1-1; D is unclear. The germline V and J ends were trimmed by 8 bases and 8 bases, with 12 bases remaining between them. CDR3 length: 11 amino acids. The CDR3 DNA reads as TGTGCCAGCGTCGGGGTCCTCGAAGCTTTCTTT. Protein sequence: CASVGVLEAFF.

This clone has only one observation. The CDR3 here is CASTETGLATDTQYF. The CDR3 DNA follows: TGTGCCAGCACCGAAACGGGACTAGCTACAGATACGCAGTATTTT. The rearrangement uses TRBV9 and TRBJ2-3; TRBD2 matches 9 bases. In germline, CDR1 is SGDLS, CDR2 YYNGEE. The CDR3 sequence is 15 residues long. J gave up 3 bases and V 6 bases, and 8 bases lay outside the gene matches.

This chain connects TRBV6-1 to TRBJ2-3; D remains ambiguous. The CDR3 consists of 16 residues. Trimming removed 2 bases at V and 3 bases at J, with 15 bases between. Per germline, CDR1 MNHNS and CDR2 SASEGT. In nucleotides, the CDR3 is TGTGCCAGCAGTGAAAGGTCTGGCTCAGCGACAGATACGCAGTATTTT. It translates to CASSERSGSATDTQYF.

The rearrangement links TRBV11-2 to TRBJ1-1, with 7 bases fitting TRBD1. The trim removed 8 bases at V and 1 base at J, leaving 7 bases unmatched. The CDR3 runs 14 residues. Germline-derived CDR1 and CDR2 are SGHAT and FQNNGV. This CDR3 is CASVARTGNTEAFF. The DNA for the CDR3 is TGTGCCAGCGTGGCCAGGACAGGGAACACTGAAGCTTTCTTT.

This clone was recorded only once. The sample carries other DNA sequences with the same CDR3. V and J are TRBV5-4 and TRBJ2-5; D call uncertain. The CDR3 totals 13 residues. V was trimmed by 0 bases and J by 2 bases, leaving 5 bases between them. Germline-derived CDR1 and CDR2 are SGHNT and YYREEE (reference sequence). The CDR3 sequence is CASSLASQETQYF. In DNA, the CDR3 is TGTGCCAGCAGCTTGGCGTCTCAAGAGACCCAGTACTTC.

The chain has TRBV28 and TRBJ2-7, with D possibly being TRBD1 (5 bases). Germline values: CDR1 MDHEN, CDR2 SYDVKM. The V gene lost 3 bases and the J gene lost 6 bases, with 6 bases spanning the gap. The CDR3 covers 11 residues. CDR3 residues: CASSFQGEQYF. The CDR3 DNA is TGTGCCAGCAGTTTCCAGGGCGAGCAGTACTTC.

The J gene is TRBJ1-1, the V gene TRBV3-1 (or the pseudogene TRBV3-2), with D possibly being TRBD1 (6 bases). The V end lost 1 base, the J end lost 3 bases, and 12 bases lay between the germline ends. Germline loops: CDR1 LGHDT, CDR2 YNNKEL (reference sequence). The CDR3 consists of 15 residues. The CDR3 protein is CASSQGYKGDTEAFF. The CDR3 nucleotides are TGTGCCAGCAGCCAAGGGTACAAGGGGGACACTGAAGCTTTCTTT.

This sequence joins TRBV7-7 and TRBJ1-1; D unclear. The CDR3 extends over 11 amino acids. CDR1 and CDR2 (germline): SSHAT, FNYEAQ (reference sequence). Trimming removed 5 bases from V and 7 bases from J, with 8 bases in between. The CDR3 sequence: CASSHSGEAFF. The CDR3 DNA reads as TGTGCCAGCAGCCATTCGGGTGAAGCTTTCTTT.

This rearrangement joins TRBV11-2 to TRBJ1-3; D uncertain. Germline V CDR1 and CDR2: SGHAT, FQNNGV. The CDR3 runs to 13 residues. V lost 3 bases to trimming and J lost 9 bases, with 12 bases between them. CDR3 in DNA: TGTGCCAGCAGCTTCACGACAAGGCCCACCATATATTTT. It codes for CASSFTTRPTIYF.

This sequence joins TRBV28 and TRBJ2-7; no firm D call. The germline gives CDR1 MDHEN, CDR2 SYDVKM. The ends were cut back, 2 bases at V and 3 bases at J, with 8 bases in the middle. This CDR3 has 13 amino acids. The CDR3 DNA reads TGTGCCAGCAGTTTAAACCAGGACTACGAGCAGTACTTC. Its translation: CASSLNQDYEQYF.

The chain couples TRBV2 to TRBJ1-1; weak D call: TRBD1 (6 bases). The V end was cut by 4 bases, the J end by 4 bases, with 16 bases between. There are 15 residues in the CDR3. Germline CDR1 SNHLY, CDR2 FYNNEI. The CDR3: CASSVLGIQGTEAFF. The CDR3 region has the DNA TGTGCCAGCAGTGTCCTGGGTATACAGGGCACTGAAGCTTTCTTT.

The chain couples TRBV30 to TRBJ1-1, with unresolved D. The CDR3 sequence is 12 residues long. Germline CDR1 reads GTSNPN; CDR2 reads SVGIG (reference sequence). V lost 4 bases, J lost 6 bases, and 12 bases lay in between. DNA for the CDR3: TGTGCCTGGACCCCGGTTGGTGCTGAAGCTTTCTTT. Amino acids: CAWTPVGAEAFF.